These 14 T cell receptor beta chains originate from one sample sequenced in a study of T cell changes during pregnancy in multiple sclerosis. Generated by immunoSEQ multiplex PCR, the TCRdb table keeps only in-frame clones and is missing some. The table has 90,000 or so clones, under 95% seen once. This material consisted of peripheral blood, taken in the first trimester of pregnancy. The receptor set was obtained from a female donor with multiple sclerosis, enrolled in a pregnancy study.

CDR3 DNA sequence: TGTGCCAGCTCACCCGACAGGGCTAATGAAAAACTGTTTTTT. Translated, it gives CASSPDRANEKLFF. The J gene is TRBJ1-4, the V gene TRBV18, with 7 bases fitting TRBD1. Per germline, CDR1 KGHSH and CDR2 LQKENI. This CDR3 spans 14 amino acids. The V segment lost 3 bases and the J segment 3 bases; nucleotides outside the gene matches: 1.

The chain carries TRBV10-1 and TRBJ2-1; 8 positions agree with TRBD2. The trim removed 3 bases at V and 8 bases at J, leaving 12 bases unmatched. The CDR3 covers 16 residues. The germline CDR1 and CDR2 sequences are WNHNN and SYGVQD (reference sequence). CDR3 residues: CASSDPQRGRSHEQFF. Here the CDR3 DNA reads TGCGCCAGCAGTGATCCCCAGCGCGGGAGGTCCCATGAGCAGTTCTTC.

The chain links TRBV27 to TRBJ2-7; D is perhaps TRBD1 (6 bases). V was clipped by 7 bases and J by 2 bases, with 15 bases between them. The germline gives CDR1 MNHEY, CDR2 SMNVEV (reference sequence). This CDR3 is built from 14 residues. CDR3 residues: CASTSQDRTYEQYF. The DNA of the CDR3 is TGTGCCAGCACCTCTCAGGACAGAACCTACGAGCAGTACTTC.

The CDR3 bases are TGCGCCAGCAGCCAGAGGCTAGCGAATAACAATGAGCAGTTCTTC. Protein product: CASSQRLANNNEQFF. The chain uses TRBV4-3 and TRBJ2-1; weak D call: TRBD2 (6 bases). Between the trimmed V and J ends, which lost 3 bases and 5 bases, there was a span of 14 bases. Looked up from germline, CDR1 is LGHNA and CDR2 is YSLEER. The CDR3 totals 15 residues.

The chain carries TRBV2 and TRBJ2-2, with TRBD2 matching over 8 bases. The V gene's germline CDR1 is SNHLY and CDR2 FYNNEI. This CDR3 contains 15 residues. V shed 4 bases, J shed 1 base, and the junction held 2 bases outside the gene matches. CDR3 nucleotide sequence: TGTGCCAGCAGTGCCAGCGGGGGGAACACCGGGGAGCTGTTTTTT. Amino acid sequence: CASSASGGNTGELFF.

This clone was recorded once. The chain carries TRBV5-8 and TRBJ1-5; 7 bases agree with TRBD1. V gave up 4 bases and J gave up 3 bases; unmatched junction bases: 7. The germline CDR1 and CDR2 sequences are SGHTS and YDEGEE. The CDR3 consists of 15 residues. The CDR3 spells CASSEQGLPNQPQHF. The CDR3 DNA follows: TGTGCCAGCAGCGAACAGGGGCTCCCCAATCAGCCCCAGCATTTT.

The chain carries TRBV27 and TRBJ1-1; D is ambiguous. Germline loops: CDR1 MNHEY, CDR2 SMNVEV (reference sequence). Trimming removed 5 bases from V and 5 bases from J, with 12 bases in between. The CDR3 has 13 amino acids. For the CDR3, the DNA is TGTGCCAGCAGTCCTCTCCCGGGGACTGAAGCTTTCTTT. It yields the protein CASSPLPGTEAFF.

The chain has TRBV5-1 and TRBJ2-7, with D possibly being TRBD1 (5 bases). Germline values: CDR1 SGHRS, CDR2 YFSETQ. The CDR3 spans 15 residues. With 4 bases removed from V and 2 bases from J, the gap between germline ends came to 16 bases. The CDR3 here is CASSQAGMVTYEQYF. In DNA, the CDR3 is TGCGCCAGCAGCCAGGCAGGGATGGTGACCTACGAGCAGTACTTC.

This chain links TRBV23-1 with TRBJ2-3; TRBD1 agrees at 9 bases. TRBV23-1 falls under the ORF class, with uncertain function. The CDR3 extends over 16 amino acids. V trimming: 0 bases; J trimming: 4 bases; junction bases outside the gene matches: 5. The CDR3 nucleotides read TGCGCCAGCAGTCAATCTTGGGACAGGGCTTCAGATACGCAGTATTTT. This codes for CASSQSWDRASDTQYF.

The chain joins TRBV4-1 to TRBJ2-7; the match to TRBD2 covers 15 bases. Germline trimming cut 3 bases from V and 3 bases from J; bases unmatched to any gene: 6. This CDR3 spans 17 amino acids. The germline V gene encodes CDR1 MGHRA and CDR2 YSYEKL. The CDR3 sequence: CASSQGLAGGLLYEQYF. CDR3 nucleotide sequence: TGCGCCAGCAGCCAGGGACTAGCGGGAGGCCTCCTCTACGAGCAGTACTTC.

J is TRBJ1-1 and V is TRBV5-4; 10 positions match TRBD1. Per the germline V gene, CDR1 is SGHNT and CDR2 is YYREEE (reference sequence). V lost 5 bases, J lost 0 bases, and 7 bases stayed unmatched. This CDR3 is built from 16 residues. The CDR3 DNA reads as TGTGCCAGCAGGCGGGACAGGGGAAGAGTGAACACTGAAGCTTTCTTT. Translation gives CASRRDRGRVNTEAFF.

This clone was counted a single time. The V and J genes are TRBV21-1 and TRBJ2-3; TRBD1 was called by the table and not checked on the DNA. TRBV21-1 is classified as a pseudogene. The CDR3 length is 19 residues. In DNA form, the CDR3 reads TGTGCCAGCAGCATAGTCAGGGCAGGCTCAAAGTATAGCACAGATACGCAGTATTTT. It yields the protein CASSIVRAGSKYSTDTQYF.

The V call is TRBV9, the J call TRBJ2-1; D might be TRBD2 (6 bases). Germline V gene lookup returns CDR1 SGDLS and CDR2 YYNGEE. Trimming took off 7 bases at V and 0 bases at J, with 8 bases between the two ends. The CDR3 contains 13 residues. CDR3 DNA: TGTGCCAGCGGAGGGAGCTCCTACAATGAGCAGTTCTTC. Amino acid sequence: CASGGSSYNEQFF.

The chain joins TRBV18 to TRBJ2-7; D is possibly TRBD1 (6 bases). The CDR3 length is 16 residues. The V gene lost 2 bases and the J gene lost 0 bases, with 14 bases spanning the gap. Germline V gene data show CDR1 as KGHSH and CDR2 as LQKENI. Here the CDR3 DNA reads TGTGCCAGCTCACCAACCCAGGGGCAAAGCTCCTACGAGCAGTACTTC. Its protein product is CASSPTQGQSSYEQYF.